The subject of this entry is one TCR beta chain. The repertoire was sequenced with immunoSEQ multiplex PCR; TCRdb's copy has only in-frame clones and lacks some. The data contain roughly 330,000 clones, roughly nine tenths of them singletons. The record originates from a study of cytomegalovirus exposure and HLA in healthy donors. Overall study: The 90 to 150 validation repertoires, a later analysis reported, used the same platform as the roughly 660 repertoires from the first cohort.

Trimming removed 9 bases at V and 2 bases at J, with 14 bases between. CDR3 length equals 14 residues. Germline loops: CDR1 LNHDA, CDR2 SQIVND (reference sequence). The sequenced material came from PBMCs. The chain employs TRBV19 and TRBJ1-3; perhaps TRBD1 as D (6 bases). The source of this sequence is a woman aged 25 to 45 in good health and CMV-seropositive. CDR3 nucleotides: TGTGCCAGCGAACAGGGTTACGCTGGAAACACCATATATTTT. The encoded protein is CASEQGYAGNTIYF. The full variable domain, rest sourced from reference TRBV19 and TRBJ1-3, is DGGITQSPKYLFRKEGQNVTLSCEQNLNHDAMYWYRQDPGQGLRLIYYSQIVNDFQKGDIAEGYSVSREKKESFPLTVTSAQKNPTAFYLCASEQGYAGNTIYFGEGSWLTVV.